This T cell receptor beta chain was sequenced for a study of blood T cell repertoires in COVID-19. Study context: Sites across the United States, Italy and Spain contributed samples from acute and convalescent COVID-19. Sources were T cells, B-cell-depleted T cells, or PBMCs; the material itself was cDNA or gDNA.

Sequencing used immunoSEQ multiplex PCR; TCRdb keeps in-frame clones, though not all of them. The sample shows hundreds of thousands of clones, more than 70% of them seen only once. Clinical history as reported by participants underpinned cohort assignment. A single count supports this clone. Sequencing used PBMCs or T cells enriched from blood (not recorded which). This clonotype originated in a man in his forties in a cohort exposed to, infected with or recovered from COVID-19 (not recorded which).

CDR3 DNA: TGTGCCAGCCGACAGCCCGGCAGGGGCGGAGGGACCCAGTACTTC. It codes for CASRQPGRGGGTQYF. This chain links TRBV6-5 with TRBJ2-5; weak D call: TRBD1 (6 bases). This CDR3 is built from 15 residues. Germline V gives CDR1 MNHEY, CDR2 SVGAGI. Trimming left V 8 bases short and J 7 bases short, with 23 bases between.